The present TCR beta chain was sequenced within a study of cytomegalovirus exposure and HLA in healthy donors. V was pared by 5 bases and J by 3 bases, with 14 bases between. This CDR3 contains 14 residues. Germline V gives CDR1 LNHNV, CDR2 YYDKDF (reference sequence). Researchers ran the PCR with 60 Vbeta and 13 Jbeta primers. Some clones are missing from TCRdb's copy, which holds only in-frame ones; the method was immunoSEQ multiplex PCR. In the table there are roughly 100,000 clones, around 82% of which are singletons. What was sequenced was PBMCs. V gene TRBV15 combines with J gene TRBJ2-7, with D tentatively TRBD1 (6 bases). The TCR was taken from a woman between 18 and 29 years old in good health and CMV-seropositive. CDR3 residues: CATSPDRINYEQYF. In nucleotides, the CDR3 is TGTGCCACCAGCCCCGACAGGATAAACTACGAGCAGTACTTC.